What follows describes a single T cell receptor (beta chain). This entry belongs to a study of blood T cell repertoires in COVID-19. Study details: The analysed material was cDNA or gDNA that came from T cells, B-cell-depleted T cells, or PBMCs.

The length of the CDR3 is 18 residues. Trimming cost V 7 bases and J 0 bases, with 23 bases left between them. Germline values: CDR1 MNHEY, CDR2 SMNVEV (reference sequence). TCRdb keeps only in-frame clones here, not all; method: immunoSEQ multiplex PCR. The data show more than 200,000 clones, roughly nine tenths seen once. This chain links TRBV27 with TRBJ2-3; D perhaps matches TRBD1 (6 bases). This TCR was recovered from a man aged 18 to 30 with active or convalescent COVID-19. The specimen was peripheral blood. The CDR3 loop is CASTDKYPRGTSTDTQYF. In DNA form, the CDR3 reads TGTGCCAGCACCGATAAGTACCCGAGGGGGACCAGCACAGATACGCAGTATTTT.